The next 20 T cell receptor beta chains were all read from a single sample in a study of cytomegalovirus exposure and HLA in healthy donors. Primers included in the PCR were 60 Vbeta and 13 Jbeta primers. Sequenced by immunoSEQ multiplex PCR; TCRdb stores in-frame clones only, minus some. Among about 140,000 clones listed, around 78% were seen once. The sequenced sample was PBMCs. The source is a male donor in good health and CMV-seronegative.

This chain links TRBV15 with TRBJ1-1; no firm D call. CDR3 length: 15 amino acids. V was trimmed by 1 base and J by 5 bases, leaving 14 bases between them. Germline loops: CDR1 LNHNV, CDR2 YYDKDF (reference sequence). CDR3 DNA sequence: TGTGCCACCAGCAGAGTCCCCCTTCGACTTACTGAAGCTTTCTTT. This encodes CATSRVPLRLTEAFF.

This chain joins TRBV2 and TRBJ2-7, with a weak D call TRBD2 (6 bases). CDR1 is SNHLY and CDR2 is FYNNEI in the germline V gene. The ends were cut back, 6 bases at V and 2 bases at J, with 14 bases in the middle. The CDR3 extends over 14 amino acids. The chain's CDR3 is CASSALWGAYEQYF. The CDR3 DNA reads TGTGCCAGCAGCGCCCTTTGGGGGGCCTACGAGCAGTACTTC.

This clone was picked up one time. This rearrangement joins TRBV7-9 to TRBJ2-2; 8 nucleotides match TRBD1. This CDR3 has 17 amino acids. The V gene's germline CDR1 is SEHNR and CDR2 FQNEAQ (reference sequence). The trim removed 7 bases at V and 2 bases at J, leaving 12 bases unmatched. CDR3 amino acids: CASTLSPQGANTGELFF. The CDR3 bases are TGTGCCAGCACCCTCTCTCCGCAGGGGGCTAACACCGGGGAGCTGTTTTTT.

As for this clone: An end of the junction differs from the germline gene, which may be a read error. This chain connects TRBV7-9 to TRBJ2-1; TRBD2 matches at 11 bases. The germline V gene has CDR1 SEHNR and CDR2 FQNEAQ (reference sequence). This CDR3 has 12 residues. The CDR3 DNA reads TGTTCCAGCAGCTTGCCAGGACTAGCGGGGTTCTTC. This codes for CSSSLPGLAGFF. Full variable domain (missing parts from reference TRBV7-9 and TRBJ2-1): DTGVSQNPRHKITKRGQNVTFRCDPISEHNRLYWYRQTLGQGPEFLTYFQNEAQLEKSRLLSDRFSAERPKGSFSTLEIQRTEQGDSAMYLCSSSLPGLAGFFGPGTRLTVL.

The chain couples TRBV21-1 to TRBJ1-5. TRBV21-1 counts as a pseudogene. This CDR3 has 14 amino acids. For the CDR3, the DNA is TGTGCCAGCAGCAAAGAACCGGCGGGTCAGCCCCAGCATTTT. This sequence encodes CASSKEPAGQPQHF.

This clone was recorded once. Compared with germline, one end of the junction differs, possibly owing to a read error. The V and J genes are TRBV2 and TRBJ2-1; TRBD2 agrees at 13 bases. Germline V gene lookup returns CDR1 SNHLY and CDR2 FYNNEI. The CDR3 covers 16 residues. The CDR3 DNA follows: TGTGCCCGCAGCCCATCGGGACTAGCGGGGTCTGATGAGCAGTTCTTC. As protein: CARSPSGLAGSDEQFF.

V is TRBV27 and J is TRBJ1-5, with unresolved D. Trimming pared 6 bases from V and 9 bases from J, leaving 12 bases between. The CDR3 runs 12 residues. Germline lookup yields CDR1 MNHEY and CDR2 SMNVEV (reference sequence). For the CDR3, the DNA is TGTGCCAGCAGCTCGATATCCGGGCCCCAGCATTTT. Its translation: CASSSISGPQHF.

V and J are TRBV5-1 and TRBJ2-5, with 7 nucleotides matching TRBD1. With V trimmed by 1 base and J by 5 bases, 5 bases remained unmatched. The CDR3 sequence is 14 residues long. Per germline, CDR1 SGHRS and CDR2 YFSETQ. CDR3 amino acids: CASSLTGVGETQYF. In DNA, the CDR3 is TGCGCCAGCAGCTTGACAGGGGTGGGGGAGACCCAGTACTTC.

The chain couples TRBV2 to TRBJ2-7, with TRBD2 identical over 10 bases. The V segment lost 2 bases and the J segment 6 bases; nucleotides outside the gene matches: 7. Germline values: CDR1 SNHLY, CDR2 FYNNEI. The CDR3 length is 15 residues. The CDR3 loop is CASSESSGGAGEQYF. The CDR3 coding sequence is TGTGCCAGCAGTGAAAGCAGCGGGGGGGCGGGCGAGCAGTACTTC.

The rearrangement joins TRBV21-1 to TRBJ2-7; the table calls TRBD1, which could not be checked here. TRBV21-1 is a pseudogene. The CDR3 length is 15 residues. CDR3 coding DNA: TGTGCCAGCAGCAAGGGGCGGGACAGTCCCTACGAGCAGTACTTC. It specifies CASSKGRDSPYEQYF.

The CDR3 coding sequence is TGTGCCAGCAGCCTGGGACAGGGTGGTGACGCTTTCTTT. This encodes CASSLGQGGDAFF. The V call is TRBV13, the J call TRBJ1-1; TRBD1 agrees at 9 bases. This CDR3 comprises 13 residues. Germline CDR1 reads PRHDT; CDR2 reads FYEKMQ (reference sequence). V was clipped by 5 bases and J by 11 bases; unmatched bases: 9. Looking up the rest from reference TRBV13 and TRBJ1-1 gives the full variable domain: AAGVIQSPRHLIKEKRETATLKCYPIPRHDTVYWYQQGPGQDPQFLISFYEKMQSDKGSIPDRFSAQQFSDYHSELNMSSLELGDSALYFCASSLGQGGDAFFGQGTRLTVV.

This clone occurred a few times. Sequence at one end of the junction differs from germline and may be a read error. The V call is TRBV7-2, the J call TRBJ2-1; the match to TRBD2 covers 10 bases. From germline, CDR1 is SGHTA and CDR2 FQGNSA. The CDR3 covers 15 residues. In nucleotides, the CDR3 is TGTCCCAGCAGCTTGGGTACTAGCGGGAACAATGAGCAGTTCTTC. This gives the protein CPSSLGTSGNNEQFF.

V and J are TRBV5-4 and TRBJ2-7, with D perhaps TRBD2 (5 bases). Trimming left V 1 base short and J 0 bases short, with 8 bases between. The CDR3 consists of 14 residues. Germline CDR1 is SGHNT and CDR2 is YYREEE (reference sequence). CDR3 loop: CASSLSGRSYEQYF. CDR3 coding DNA: TGTGCCAGCAGCTTGAGCGGCCGCTCCTACGAGCAGTACTTC. The complete variable domain, with remaining parts taken from reference TRBV5-4 and TRBJ2-7, reads ETGVTQSPTHLIKTRGQQVTLRCSSQSGHNTVSWYQQALGQGPQFIFQYYREEENGRGNFPPRFSGLQFPNYSSELNVNALELDDSALYLCASSLSGRSYEQYFGPGTRLTVT.

The chain has TRBV7-6 and TRBJ1-1; a possible D gene is TRBD1 (6 bases). CDR1 is SGHVS, CDR2 FNYEAQ, per germline. V was clipped by 5 bases and J by 7 bases, with 14 bases between them. This CDR3 comprises 13 residues. CDR3 protein: CASSRYSGDEAFF. The CDR3 DNA is TGTGCCAGCAGCCGCTACTCAGGGGATGAAGCTTTCTTT.

The chain uses TRBV27 and TRBJ2-5, with 8 bases aligning to TRBD1. Per germline, CDR1 MNHEY and CDR2 SMNVEV (reference sequence). V was clipped by 7 bases and J by 4 bases; unmatched bases: 26. The CDR3 runs 20 residues. The CDR3 spells CASNDPSPDRDEFRLETQYF. The DNA of the CDR3 is TGTGCCAGCAATGACCCCTCGCCGGACAGGGATGAGTTTAGGTTAGAGACCCAGTACTTC.

The chain recombines TRBV5-6 with TRBJ2-7; D might be TRBD1 (6 bases). Trimming left V 0 bases short and J 3 bases short, with 13 bases between. CDR1 SGHDT and CDR2 YYEEEE come from the germline V gene. The CDR3 is 15 amino acids. CDR3 sequence (DNA): TGTGCCAGCAGCTTGGCAGGGGCTGGTATCTACGAGCAGTACTTC. It is translated as CASSLAGAGIYEQYF.

This clone was counted only a few times. The gene calls are TRBV19 and TRBJ1-5; 8 bases align to TRBD1. CDR1 is LNHDA, CDR2 SQIVND, per germline (reference sequence). The CDR3 sequence is 15 residues long. V was pared by 3 bases and J by 7 bases, with 8 bases of the junction left unmatched. CDR3 DNA: TGTGCCAGTAGTATGATTGGCAGGGGGCTACAGCCCCAGCATTTT. It specifies CASSMIGRGLQPQHF.

This chain joins TRBV9 and TRBJ1-6; no reliable D call. The CDR3 is made up of 13 amino acids. V was trimmed by 3 bases and J by 3 bases, leaving 4 bases between them. Germline V gene lookup returns CDR1 SGDLS and CDR2 YYNGEE. The CDR3 DNA is TGTGCCAGCAGCGACATCTATAATTCACCCCTCCACTTT. Amino acid sequence: CASSDIYNSPLHF.

This clone occurred once. The rearrangement links TRBV5-1 to TRBJ2-7, with D possibly TRBD2 on 6 matching bases. The V and J ends lost 4 bases and 5 bases respectively, with 13 bases between them. CDR1 and CDR2 from the germline V gene are SGHRS and YFSETQ. The CDR3 loop spans 13 amino acids. The CDR3 here is CASSLLEGNEQYF. The CDR3 nucleotides read TGCGCCAGCAGCCTCTTGGAGGGTAACGAGCAGTACTTC.

The chain joins TRBV6-1 to TRBJ1-4; unclear D gene. Germline-derived CDR1 and CDR2 are MNHNS and SASEGT. V was cut by 11 bases and J by 8 bases, with 18 bases left in between. The CDR3 runs to 13 residues. The CDR3, as DNA: TGTGCCGCGAAAGGAAGACTGTGGGAAAAACTGTTTTTT. Its translation is CAAKGRLWEKLFF.